This T cell receptor beta chain was found in a study of tumor and adjacent non-tumor tissue in lung cancer. Study context: Stage I to III disease affected 9 to 10 men and 4 or 5 women aged about 31 to 85. Each sample yielded around 4 million productive TCRbeta reads on average.

General study points: Shorter survival was associated with higher TCR diversity in tumors.

Three rounds of nested PCR, following a modified ARM-PCR protocol, produced the TCRbeta library. TCRdb analysed the multiplex PCR reads with MiXCR anew, one entry per CDR3 protein. The sample consists of tens of thousands of distinct CDR3 sequences, over 60% of them appearing once. Notes on this clonotype: Its antigen is undetermined.

This sample's RNA came from whole unsorted tissue. V was clipped by 10 bases and J by 4 bases; unmatched bases: 12. From germline, CDR1 is SEHNR and CDR2 FQNEAQ (reference sequence). The CDR3 runs 15 residues. The chain joins TRBV7-9 to TRBJ2-2; TRBD2 aligns across 7 bases. The sequencing sample was made of lung tumor tissue. The source of this sequence is a woman in her 40s with non-small cell lung cancer. The CDR3 sequence: CATQTGRDPTGELFF. The CDR3 DNA reads as TGTGCCACCCAGACGGGGAGGGACCCCACCGGGGAGCTGTTTTTT.